This paragraph reports one T cell receptor (beta chain). This clonotype was counted at least ten times. Its recognized antigen is unknown. Base qualities are not at hand, and no much larger clone is one base apart. The CDR3 starts with the cysteine, ends with the phenylalanine, and has 15 residues. The read is trimmed to its CDR3 DNA, 45 bases read in frame from base 1. Reading the germline V gene (reference sequence) gives CDR1 LGHDT and CDR2 YNNKEL. Trimming takes 0 bases from V and 3 bases from J, and the germline ends sit 11 bases apart. The record originates from a study of molecular identifiers for immune sequencing clone quantification (dated by TCRdb to between 2017 and 2018). Turning to the overall study: For a replicate experiment, the RNA from either approximately 20,000 or 100,000 naive CD8 T cells was divided into five aliquots, and four of those aliquots went on to sequencing. This methods study benchmarked molecular-identifier clustering-based TCR repertoire sequencing (MIDCIRS) and TCR RNA copy counting, using CD8 T cells to do so.

Libraries of naive CD8 T cells were generated from roughly 21,000 to 960,000 sorted cells, with 10%, 30% or 50% of the purified RNA used. On a BD FACSAria II, naive CD8 T cells were FACS-sorted as CD8+CD4-CCR7+CD45RA+ and collected into RLT Plus buffer. Detection sensitivity was tested by spiking Jurkat RNA equal to about eleven TCR copies' worth into samples containing 20,000-1,000,000 naive CD8 T cells. Enrichment of CD8 T cells was performed with RosetteSep CD8+ T Cell Enrichment Cocktail and Ficoll-Paque, after which ACK red cell lysis was carried out. Library preparation employed PCR. Data came from an Illumina HiSeq 4000. Preparation of bulk TCR libraries followed a previously described approach, with the TCR primers listed in Table S5. Purification of total RNA was performed with the Qiagen AllPrep DNA/RNA kit. Before analysis, reads from multiple sequencing runs of the same library were pooled. The published analysis was carried out like this. Reads were retained only if the reads had an exact TCR constant sequence, and the retained reads were trimmed to 150 nt and grouped according to their 12-nt molecular barcodes. Reads inside each barcode group were sub-clustered using a 15% Levenshtein threshold, and a quality-weighted consensus sequence was constructed for each RNA molecule. Non-functional sequences were removed, as were lower-count sequences one edit away from another. Barcode sub-clusters with fewer than 20% of the maximum read count were removed, based on fitting two negative binomial distributions. TCRdb itself trimmed the public reads at Q25 with fastp, ran MiXCR and retained productive beta chains. Every entry covers one CDR3 protein and lists the most common genes and DNA from its rows. Clone size and V and J calls follow TCRdb, not the original study. The sample table holds 60,000 to 80,000 distinct CDR3 sequences, of which approximately 17% were seen once. The biggest ten clones account for under 2% of the sample.

What the study reported, not specific to this receptor: Highly expanded clone sizes could be underestimated if identical TCR molecules share a barcode. A single cell's worth of spiked-in Jurkat TCR RNA was reported detectable even among 850,000 to 1,000,000 naive CD8 T cells. Modeling estimated 3 to 3.5 recovered TCR RNA copies per cell, compared with about ten by digital PCR, which implies roughly 30% capture efficiency. In CMV-specific effector cells, clones with more than 20 RNA copies contained over 99% of molecules, whereas in naive cells such clones contained under 1% of molecules. When barcode sub-clustering was not used, chimeric consensus sequences inflated TCR diversity, with chimeras reaching as high as 47%. The naive libraries included spiked-in Jurkat TCR RNA (around 9 copies' worth), and this Jurkat TCR RNA is not part of the donor repertoire.

Sequenced input: naive CD8+ T cells from blood, with Jurkat cell RNA spiked in. The sample's cell subset or site label, in plain terms: FACS-sorted CD8+CD4-CCR7+CD45RA+ naive T cells. This sequence was found in a human donor in good health. Some libraries in this study had Jurkat cell RNA spiked in. The sequence is built from TRBV3-1 and TRBJ1-2; the D gene is not confidently resolved. The CDR3 reads CASSQESEGYYGYTF. The nucleotide sequence is TGTGCCAGCAGCCAAGAATCGGAAGGATACTATGGCTACACCTTC.